This TCR beta chain appears in the sequencing data of a study of T cell responses to AZD1222 COVID-19 vaccine. The V segment lost 3 bases and the J segment 0 bases; nucleotides outside the gene matches: 6. CDR3 length: 17 amino acids. The germline CDR1 and CDR2 sequences are SEHNR and FQNEAQ (reference sequence). Measured with immunoSEQ multiplex PCR; TCRdb has only the in-frame clones, and not every one. The table shows around 120,000 clones, with about 92% occurring only once. The sequence was collected from an adult in good health. This specimen was peripheral blood, taken on day 0 of AZD1222 vaccination. The V gene is TRBV7-9, the J gene TRBJ2-7; TRBD2 agrees at 12 bases. The CDR3 spells CASSFWTSGTFSYEQYF. The CDR3 bases are TGTGCCAGCAGCTTTTGGACTAGCGGGACGTTCTCCTACGAGCAGTACTTC. Combining the CDR3 with reference TRBV7-9 and TRBJ2-7 gives the whole variable domain DTGVSQNPRHKITKRGQNVTFRCDPISEHNRLYWYRQTLGQGPEFLTYFQNEAQLEKSRLLSDRFSAERPKGSFSTLEIQRTEQGDSAMYLCASSFWTSGTFSYEQYFGPGTRLTVT.